Listed here are 10 T cell receptor beta chains from one sample, sequenced in a study of human thymus T cells. The table came from immunoSEQ multiplex PCR; TCRdb's copy has only in-frame clones and leaves some out. Counted here are about 130,000 clones, 90% to 95% occurring once; the ten biggest clones make up less than 0.03%. The thymus tissue came from resections taken during corrective heart surgery. Source material: thymus tissue. These receptor sequences come from a boy less than two years old with a congenital heart defect but otherwise immunologically healthy.

This chain connects TRBV27 to TRBJ2-6, with unresolved D. The CDR3 runs to 15 residues. Trimming took 3 bases from V and 3 from J, leaving 9 bases between them. Germline V gene data show CDR1 as MNHEY and CDR2 as SMNVEV (reference sequence). Here the CDR3 reads CASSLRELGANVLTF. CDR3 DNA: TGTGCCAGCAGTTTGAGAGAGCTTGGGGCCAACGTCCTGACTTTC.

The V and J genes are TRBV6-1 and TRBJ1-5; D is unclear. Trimming stripped 0 bases from V and 0 bases from J, with 9 bases between. This CDR3 spans 16 amino acids. Germline V gene data show CDR1 as MNHNS and CDR2 as SASEGT. CDR3 coding DNA: TGTGCCAGCAGTGAAGCGAGAGCAGATAGCAATCAGCCCCAGCATTTT. Translated: CASSEARADSNQPQHF.

V is TRBV4-1 and J is TRBJ2-4, with a tentative D call TRBD1 (6 bases). Trimming cost V 0 bases and J 0 bases, with 21 bases left between them. Germline V gives CDR1 MGHRA, CDR2 YSYEKL. The CDR3 spans 20 residues. The CDR3 DNA reads as TGCGCCAGCAGCCAAGATTTTGGGACACCGAAAACTTTAGCCAAAAACATTCAGTACTTC. It yields the protein CASSQDFGTPKTLAKNIQYF.

Only one count was recorded for this clone. V gene TRBV6-1 combines with J gene TRBJ2-7, with D perhaps matching TRBD1 (5 bases). The germline V gene encodes CDR1 MNHNS and CDR2 SASEGT. The CDR3 consists of 17 residues. With 4 bases removed from V and 1 base from J, the gap between germline ends came to 20 bases. CDR3 in DNA: TGTGCCAGCAGTGTCAGCAGGGCCCCCGCGTATTCCTACGAGCAGTACTTC. This encodes CASSVSRAPAYSYEQYF.

The chain carries TRBV19 and TRBJ2-7; either TRBD1 or TRBD2 may fit D (5 bases each). CDR3 length: 14 amino acids. CDR1 LNHDA and CDR2 SQIVND come from the germline V gene (reference sequence). The V end lost 3 bases, the J end lost 1 base, and 10 bases lay between the germline ends. CDR3 in amino acids: CASSMGDGSYEQYF. In DNA, the CDR3 is TGTGCCAGTAGTATGGGGGACGGTTCCTACGAGCAGTACTTC.

The chain carries TRBV5-4 and TRBJ2-7, with 7 positions matching TRBD2. The trim removed 0 bases at V and 5 bases at J, leaving 11 bases unmatched. There are 16 residues in the CDR3. Per the germline V gene, CDR1 is SGHNT and CDR2 is YYREEE (reference sequence). The CDR3 nucleotides read TGTGCCAGCAGCTTGGGGGACCTGGGGGGAGGGGACGAGCAGTACTTC. Its protein is CASSLGDLGGGDEQYF.

J is TRBJ1-3 and V is TRBV28, with D hard to call. V shed 5 bases and J shed 0 bases, with 11 bases lying between them. Germline V gene sequence: CDR1 MDHEN, CDR2 SYDVKM. This CDR3 contains 15 residues. Here the CDR3 reads CASSADETSGNTIYF. For the CDR3, the DNA is TGTGCCAGCAGTGCGGACGAGACCTCTGGAAACACCATATATTTT.

The chain is built from TRBV6-1 and TRBJ2-4; D remains unclear. V dropped 7 bases and J dropped 7 bases, with 20 bases sitting between them. Germline V gives CDR1 MNHNS, CDR2 SASEGT. The CDR3 sequence is 15 residues long. The CDR3 nucleotides are TGTGCCAGCACTTTAAACCAGCCGGTCGGTAACATTCAGTACTTC. Its translation is CASTLNQPVGNIQYF.

This chain joins TRBV11-2 and TRBJ1-2; weak D call: TRBD1 (5 bases). CDR3 length: 16 residues. Trimming pared 0 bases from V and 5 bases from J, leaving 16 bases between. Per germline, CDR1 SGHAT and CDR2 FQNNGV. The CDR3 bases are TGTGCCAGCAGCTTAGAGGGGGTAAGGGGTGAATATGGCTACACCTTC. Protein: CASSLEGVRGEYGYTF. Based on the CDR3 plus reference TRBV11-2 and TRBJ1-2, the full variable domain is EAGVAQSPRYKIIEKRQSVAFWCNPISGHATLYWYQQILGQGPKLLIQFQNNGVVDDSQLPKDRFSAERLKGVDSTLKIQPAKLEDSAVYLCASSLEGVRGEYGYTFGSGTRLTVV.

The chain combines TRBV4-2 with TRBJ2-7; 11 bases are a match to TRBD1. This CDR3 region has 15 residues. The V gene end was trimmed by 0 bases and the J gene end by 5 bases; junction bases not matched to a gene: 3. From germline, CDR1 is LGHNA and CDR2 YNFKEQ. In DNA, the CDR3 is TGTGCCAGCAGCCAAGAGGACAGGGGGCCAAACGAGCAGTACTTC. Its protein is CASSQEDRGPNEQYF.